The 18 T cell receptor beta chains reported below all come from one sample, sequenced in a study of cytomegalovirus exposure and HLA in healthy donors. The PCR used 60 Vbeta and 13 Jbeta primers. The method was immunoSEQ multiplex PCR; TCRdb's version includes in-frame clones alone and lacks a portion of them. Of approximately 91,000 clones in the sample, about 70% were seen once. Sequencing used PBMCs. All receptors derive from a female donor in good health and CMV-seronegative.

J is TRBJ2-5 and V is TRBV30; no clear D. The J call could be wrong; TRBJ2-7 is a better fit for the DNA end. Per germline, CDR1 GTSNPN and CDR2 SVGIG (reference sequence). The length of the CDR3 is 13 residues. CDR3 DNA: TGTGCCTGGAGTGTATCCTATTACTACGAGCAGTACTTC. This sequence encodes CAWSVSYYYEQYF.

The chain is built from TRBV27 and TRBJ1-1, with 10 bases fitting TRBD1. Trimming removed 6 bases from V and 4 bases from J; junction bases left unmatched: 8. Germline CDR1 is MNHEY and CDR2 is SMNVEV (reference sequence). This CDR3 spans 15 amino acids. The CDR3 spells CASSSDRGYITEAFF. Written as DNA, the CDR3 is TGTGCCAGCAGCTCGGACAGGGGGTATATCACTGAAGCTTTCTTT.

This clone has more than one count but fewer than ten. This sequence joins TRBV9 and TRBJ2-1, with 7 bases that match TRBD2. The CDR3 runs to 16 residues. Unmatched junction bases numbered 14, after V lost 2 bases and J lost 9 bases. Germline loops: CDR1 SGDLS, CDR2 YYNGEE. DNA of the CDR3: TGTGCCAGCAGCGTGACCGGGACTACTTGGATAAGTGAGCAGTTCTTC. It translates to CASSVTGTTWISEQFF.

This clone has only one observation. The CDR3, as DNA: TGTGCCAGCAGTGAAATTGCGGGAGAAGGCGAGCAGTACTTC. Translation: CASSEIAGEGEQYF. V and J are TRBV2 and TRBJ2-7, with 7 nucleotides matching TRBD2. V trimming: 2 bases; J trimming: 6 bases; junction bases outside the gene matches: 7. Germline lookup yields CDR1 SNHLY and CDR2 FYNNEI. The CDR3 is 14 amino acids. The whole variable domain, filled in from reference TRBV2 and TRBJ2-7, reads EPEVTQTPSHQVTQMGQEVILRCVPISNHLYFYWYRQILGQKVEFLVSFYNNEISEKSEIFDDQFSVERPDGSNFTLKIRSTKLEDSAMYFCASSEIAGEGEQYFGPGTRLTVT.

The chain uses TRBV28 and TRBJ2-7; weak D call: TRBD1 (5 bases). This CDR3 has 14 residues. Germline V gene data show CDR1 as MDHEN and CDR2 as SYDVKM. Trimming removed 3 bases at V and 7 bases at J, with 16 bases between. The CDR3 DNA follows: TGTGCCAGCAGTTTTAGACAGACCCCTGGAGAGCAGTACTTC. It yields the protein CASSFRQTPGEQYF.

This clone occurred a few times. The J gene is TRBJ2-1, the V gene TRBV9; 10 bases are shared with TRBD2. The V segment lost 2 bases and the J segment 5 bases; nucleotides outside the gene matches: 4. Germline V CDR1 and CDR2: SGDLS, YYNGEE. The CDR3 sequence is 15 residues long. CDR3 DNA: TGTGCCAGCAGCGTCAGACTAGCGGGTCACAATGAGCAGTTCTTC. This encodes CASSVRLAGHNEQFF.

V gene TRBV20-1 combines with J gene TRBJ1-3; D gene uncertain. The CDR3 is 11 residues long. From germline, CDR1 is DFQATT and CDR2 SNEGSKA (reference sequence). V was shortened by 4 bases and J by 8 bases, with 9 bases between the two germline ends. In nucleotides, the CDR3 is TGCAGTGCTAAAACGAGAGACACCATATATTTT. Residues: CSAKTRDTIYF.

J is TRBJ1-2 and V is TRBV11-2, with D possibly TRBD1 on 5 matching bases. The germline V gene encodes CDR1 SGHAT and CDR2 FQNNGV. The germline V and J ends were trimmed by 5 bases and 3 bases, with 19 bases remaining between them. This CDR3 spans 16 amino acids. CDR3 loop: CASSKEGRGSYYGYTF. As DNA, the CDR3 is TGTGCCAGCAGCAAGGAGGGGCGAGGGTCATACTATGGCTACACCTTC.

This sequence joins TRBV5-4 and TRBJ2-1; TRBD2 aligns across 11 bases. In germline, CDR1 is SGHNT, CDR2 YYREEE (reference sequence). This CDR3 contains 14 residues. The junction had 3 bases not matched to a gene; V was cut back by 3 bases and J by 7 bases. Here the CDR3 reads CASSSGLAVNEQFF. The CDR3 DNA is TGTGCCAGCAGCTCGGGACTAGCGGTGAATGAGCAGTTCTTC.

The CDR3 loop is CASSLYITGELFF. CDR3 sequence (DNA): TGTGCCAGCAGCTTATACATCACCGGGGAGCTGTTTTTT. This chain links TRBV11-2 with TRBJ2-2; D is unclear. The CDR3 has 13 residues. V dropped 2 bases and J dropped 4 bases, with 5 bases sitting between them. CDR1 and CDR2 from the germline V gene are SGHAT and FQNNGV.

The chain carries TRBV7-3 and TRBJ1-1; 10 bases are shared with TRBD1. Germline loops: CDR1 SGHTA, CDR2 FQGTGA. The CDR3 length is 15 residues. The ends lost 5 bases at V and 2 bases at J; junction bases unmatched: 5. Here the CDR3 DNA reads TGTGCCAGCAGCCTACTGACAGGGGGCAACACTGAAGCTTTCTTT. Translated, it gives CASSLLTGGNTEAFF.

By frequency in the sample, this clone is medium-sized. The chain uses TRBV11-3 and TRBJ2-3, with a possible D match to TRBD2 (5 bases). The CDR3 runs 13 residues. The germline gives CDR1 SGHNT, CDR2 YENEEA. Trimming took off 11 bases at V and 4 bases at J, with 16 bases between the two ends. In nucleotides, the CDR3 is TGTGCCGGGAGCAAATCTGGGGCAGATACGCAGTATTTT. This codes for CAGSKSGADTQYF. The full variable domain, in which reference TRBV11-3 and TRBJ2-3 provide the parts outside the CDR3, is EAGVVQSPRYKIIEKKQPVAFWCNPISGHNTLYWYLQNLGQGPELLIRYENEEAVDDSQLPKDRFSAERLKGVDSTLKIQPAELGDSAVYLCAGSKSGADTQYFGPGTRLTVL.

This chain links TRBV18 with TRBJ1-2; 9 bases match TRBD1. The CDR3 sequence is 17 residues long. The germline CDR1 and CDR2 sequences are KGHSH and LQKENI. With V trimmed by 3 bases and J by 3 bases, 11 bases remained unmatched. Here the CDR3 DNA reads TGTGCCAGCTCACCCGCCGCGGGACAGGGCGAAGACTATGGCTACACCTTC. As protein: CASSPAAGQGEDYGYTF.

The rearrangement links TRBV29-1 to TRBJ2-6; 7 bases match TRBD1. Germline V gene sequence: CDR1 SQVTM, CDR2 ANQGSEA. The CDR3 contains 17 residues. J lost 0 bases, V lost 6 bases, and 11 bases had no gene match. CDR3 region: CSVAPGQPLSGANVLTF. As DNA, the CDR3 is TGCAGCGTCGCACCGGGACAGCCTCTCTCTGGGGCCAACGTCCTGACTTTC.

V and J are TRBV18 and TRBJ2-3; D is unresolved. V shed 3 bases and J shed 2 bases, with 6 bases lying between them. The germline V gene encodes CDR1 KGHSH and CDR2 LQKENI. The CDR3 contains 13 residues. The CDR3 region is CASSPSPTDTQYF. CDR3 DNA sequence: TGTGCCAGCTCACCCTCCCCCACAGATACGCAGTATTTT.

This chain connects TRBV7-2 to TRBJ2-7; TRBD2 matches 10 bases. The V gene's germline CDR1 is SGHTA and CDR2 FQGNSA. With 1 base clipped from V and 4 bases from J, the junction kept 4 bases outside the gene matches. This CDR3 spans 15 amino acids. CDR3 sequence: CASSLEASGGYEQYF. The CDR3 DNA sequence: TGTGCCAGCAGCTTAGAAGCTAGCGGGGGATACGAGCAGTACTTC. Drawing the rest from reference TRBV7-2 and TRBJ2-7, the complete variable domain is GAGVSQSPSNKVTEKGKDVELRCDPISGHTALYWYRQSLGQGLEFLIYFQGNSAPDKSGLPSDRFSAERTGGSVSTLTIQRTQQEDSAVYLCASSLEASGGYEQYFGPGTRLTVT.

This clone was counted between two and nine times. The junction differs from germline at one of its ends, possibly a read error. This chain connects TRBV6-6 to TRBJ2-3; possibly TRBD2 for D (6 bases). This CDR3 spans 15 amino acids. CDR1 MNHNY and CDR2 SVGAGI come from the germline V gene (reference sequence). The CDR3 is CASTYLGSLTDTQYF. For the CDR3, the DNA is TGTGCCAGCACTTACCTCGGGAGTCTCACAGATACGCAGTATTTT.

The rearrangement uses TRBV6-5 and TRBJ2-1; D remains ambiguous. V was trimmed by 8 bases and J by 8 bases, leaving 10 bases between them. The CDR3 is 11 amino acids. CDR1 and CDR2 (germline): MNHEY, SVGAGI. The CDR3 region is CASLYAHEQFF. DNA of the CDR3: TGTGCCAGCCTATACGCACATGAGCAGTTCTTC.